The present T cell receptor (beta chain) was sequenced within a study of cytomegalovirus exposure and HLA in healthy donors. Study-level points and caveats: One cluster of highly shared sequence variants probably arose as a sequencing artifact. Among TCR sequences, most were rare, though some public TCRs appeared in many donors.

60 Vbeta and 13 Jbeta primers were used in PCR. Profiled with immunoSEQ multiplex PCR; TCRdb holds only in-frame clones, not every one. This table holds about 170,000 clones, 65% to 85% found once. This clone occurred once. Its target is unknown. The germline V gene encodes CDR1 SGHTA and CDR2 FQGNSA. The CDR3 is 16 residues long. Trimming cost V 2 bases and J 7 bases; bases outside gene matches: 3. The V gene is TRBV7-2, the J gene TRBJ2-1; the match to TRBD2 covers 15 bases. The TCR comes from a male donor in good health and CMV-seronegative. Sequencing was done on a sample of PBMCs. CDR3 DNA: TGTGCCAGCAGCTTAAGGACTAGCGGGGGGGTAAATGAGCAGTTCTTC. The encoded protein is CASSLRTSGGVNEQFF.